This TCR beta chain was observed in a study of blood T cell repertoires in COVID-19. Study-wide context: Samples came from the United States, Italy and Spain, spanning acute and convalescent COVID-19. PBMCs, B-cell-depleted T cells, or T cells provided the cDNA or gDNA that made up the material.

Original methodology: Reference gene primer amplification yielded estimated nucleated cell counts. Sequenced by immunoSEQ multiplex PCR; TCRdb stores in-frame clones only, minus some. V and J calls and clone size are those listed in that table; D and trimming were worked out from the DNA. The data contain 100,000 to 150,000 clones, roughly 88% of them singletons. The V segment lost 8 bases and the J segment 3 bases; nucleotides outside the gene matches: 1. There are 11 residues in the CDR3. The germline V gene encodes CDR1 LNHDA and CDR2 SQIVND (reference sequence). The receptor comes from a man between 65 and 79 years old with active COVID-19. The V call is TRBV19, the J call TRBJ2-7; 7 nucleotides agree with TRBD1. Sequenced material: peripheral blood. CDR3 loop: CASRDSYEQYF. The CDR3 coding sequence is TGTGCCAGTCGGGACAGCTACGAGCAGTACTTC. Drawing the rest from reference TRBV19 and TRBJ2-7, the complete variable domain is DGGITQSPKYLFRKEGQNVTLSCEQNLNHDAMYWYRQDPGQGLRLIYYSQIVNDFQKGDIAEGYSVSREKKESFPLTVTSAQKNPTAFYLCASRDSYEQYFGPGTRLTVT.